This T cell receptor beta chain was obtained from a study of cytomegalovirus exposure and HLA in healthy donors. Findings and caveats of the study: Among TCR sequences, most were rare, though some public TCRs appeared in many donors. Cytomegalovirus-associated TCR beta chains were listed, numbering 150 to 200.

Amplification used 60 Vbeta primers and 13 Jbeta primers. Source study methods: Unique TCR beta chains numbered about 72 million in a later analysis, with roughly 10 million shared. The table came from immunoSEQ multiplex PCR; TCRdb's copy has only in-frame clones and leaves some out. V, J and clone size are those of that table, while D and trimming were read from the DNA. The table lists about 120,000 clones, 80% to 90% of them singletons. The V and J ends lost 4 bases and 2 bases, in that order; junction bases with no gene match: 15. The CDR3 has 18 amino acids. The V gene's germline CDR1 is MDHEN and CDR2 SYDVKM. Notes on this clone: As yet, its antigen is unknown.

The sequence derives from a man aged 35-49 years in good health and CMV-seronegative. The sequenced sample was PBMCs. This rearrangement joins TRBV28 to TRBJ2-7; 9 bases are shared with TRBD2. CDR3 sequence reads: CASSSPGLAEQPAYEQYF. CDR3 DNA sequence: TGTGCCAGCAGTTCCCCGGGACTAGCCGAACAACCTGCCTACGAGCAGTACTTC.